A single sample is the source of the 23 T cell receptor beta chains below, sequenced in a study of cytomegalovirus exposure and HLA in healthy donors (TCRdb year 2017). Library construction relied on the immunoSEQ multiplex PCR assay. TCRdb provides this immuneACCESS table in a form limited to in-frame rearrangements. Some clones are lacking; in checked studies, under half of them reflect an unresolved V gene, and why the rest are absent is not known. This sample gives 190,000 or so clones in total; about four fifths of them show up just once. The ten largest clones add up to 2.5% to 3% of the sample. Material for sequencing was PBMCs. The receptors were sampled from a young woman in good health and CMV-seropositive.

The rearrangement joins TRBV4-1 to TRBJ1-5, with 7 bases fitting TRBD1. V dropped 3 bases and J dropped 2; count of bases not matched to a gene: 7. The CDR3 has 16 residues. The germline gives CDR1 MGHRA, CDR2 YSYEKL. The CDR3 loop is CASSQDQGVGNQPQHF. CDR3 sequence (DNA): TGCGCCAGCAGCCAGGACCAGGGGGTCGGCAATCAGCCCCAGCATTTT.

CDR3 protein: CASSSPSAGGFGNTIYF. The CDR3 DNA is TGTGCCAGCAGTTCACCATCCGCAGGGGGCTTTGGAAACACCATATATTTT. V gene TRBV11-2 combines with J gene TRBJ1-3, with TRBD1 matching 8 bases. Per the germline V gene, CDR1 is SGHAT and CDR2 is FQNNGV. This CDR3 has 17 residues. The V gene end was trimmed by 6 bases and the J gene end by 3 bases; junction bases not matched to a gene: 13.

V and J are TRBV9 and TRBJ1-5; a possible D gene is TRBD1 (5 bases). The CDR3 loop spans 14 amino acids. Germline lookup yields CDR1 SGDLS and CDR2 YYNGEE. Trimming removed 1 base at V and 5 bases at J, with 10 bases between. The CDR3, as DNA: TGTGCCAGCAGCGTAAGGGGTGGGGATCAGCCCCAGCATTTT. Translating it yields CASSVRGGDQPQHF.

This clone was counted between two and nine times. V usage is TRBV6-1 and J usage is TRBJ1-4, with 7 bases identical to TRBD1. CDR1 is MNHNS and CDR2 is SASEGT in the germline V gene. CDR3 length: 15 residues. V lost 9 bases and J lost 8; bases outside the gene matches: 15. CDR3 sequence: CASRTGQAGNEKLFF. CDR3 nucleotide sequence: TGTGCCAGTAGGACAGGACAGGCGGGGAACGAAAAACTGTTTTTT.

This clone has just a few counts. DNA for the CDR3: TGCGCCAGCAGCTTGGCCGATCTTGTAGTTCCCACTGAAGCTTTCTTT. Translated: CASSLADLVVPTEAFF. This chain links TRBV5-1 with TRBJ1-1; D uncertain. The V and J ends lost 0 bases and 4 bases respectively, with 16 bases between them. The CDR3 consists of 16 residues. The germline V gene has CDR1 SGHRS and CDR2 YFSETQ.

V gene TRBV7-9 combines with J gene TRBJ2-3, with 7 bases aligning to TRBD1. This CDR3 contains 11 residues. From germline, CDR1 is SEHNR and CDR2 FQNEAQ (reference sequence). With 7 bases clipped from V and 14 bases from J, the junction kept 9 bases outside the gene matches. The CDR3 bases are TGTGCCAGCACCTCCGACAGGGTGCTGTATTTT. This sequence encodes CASTSDRVLYF.

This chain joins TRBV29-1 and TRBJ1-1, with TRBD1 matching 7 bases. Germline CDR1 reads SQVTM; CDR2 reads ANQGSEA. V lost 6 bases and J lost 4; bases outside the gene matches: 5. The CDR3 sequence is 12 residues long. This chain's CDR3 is CSVVRGSTEAFF. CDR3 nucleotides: TGCAGCGTGGTCAGGGGGTCCACTGAAGCTTTCTTT.

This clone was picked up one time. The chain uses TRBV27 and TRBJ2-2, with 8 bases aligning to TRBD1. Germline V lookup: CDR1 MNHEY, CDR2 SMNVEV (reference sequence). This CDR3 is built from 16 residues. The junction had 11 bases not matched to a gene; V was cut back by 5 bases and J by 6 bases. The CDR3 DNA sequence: TGTGCCAGCAGTGCCAGGACAGGGTTTCCGTCCGGGGAGCTGTTTTTT. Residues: CASSARTGFPSGELFF.

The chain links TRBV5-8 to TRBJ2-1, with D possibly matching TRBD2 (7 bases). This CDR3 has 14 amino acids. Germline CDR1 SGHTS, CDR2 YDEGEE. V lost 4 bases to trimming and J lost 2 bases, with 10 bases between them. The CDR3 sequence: CASSPGGPYNEQFF. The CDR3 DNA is TGTGCCAGCAGCCCGGGGGGCCCCTACAATGAGCAGTTCTTC.

The CDR3 spells CASSSEMFSDRPRSGYGYTF. CDR3 coding DNA: TGTGCCAGCAGCTCCGAAATGTTTTCCGACAGGCCGAGAAGTGGCTATGGCTACACCTTC. The chain combines TRBV7-3 with TRBJ1-2; a weak D match, TRBD1 (6 bases). V was shortened by 4 bases and J by 4 bases, with 31 bases between the two germline ends. The CDR3 has 20 residues. Germline CDR1 reads SGHTA; CDR2 reads FQGTGA.

CDR3 amino acids: CASSVASGGAYEQYF. For the CDR3, the DNA is TGTGCCAGCAGCGTAGCTAGCGGGGGTGCTTACGAGCAGTACTTC. The rearrangement joins TRBV9 to TRBJ2-7, with TRBD2 matching over 10 bases. Germline lookup yields CDR1 SGDLS and CDR2 YYNGEE. V was pared by 0 bases and J by 4 bases, with 4 bases of the junction left unmatched. CDR3 length: 15 residues.

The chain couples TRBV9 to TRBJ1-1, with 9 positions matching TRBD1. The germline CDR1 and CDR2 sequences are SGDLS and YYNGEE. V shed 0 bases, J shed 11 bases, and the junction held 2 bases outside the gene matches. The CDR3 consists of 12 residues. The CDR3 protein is CASSVGDREAFF. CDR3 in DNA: TGTGCCAGCAGCGTAGGGGACAGGGAGGCTTTCTTT.

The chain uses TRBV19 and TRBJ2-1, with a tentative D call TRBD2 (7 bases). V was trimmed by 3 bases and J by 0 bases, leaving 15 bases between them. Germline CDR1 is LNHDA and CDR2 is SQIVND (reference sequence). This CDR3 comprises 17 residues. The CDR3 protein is CASSIGARGASYNEQFF. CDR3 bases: TGTGCCAGTAGTATTGGTGCCCGGGGGGCCTCCTACAATGAGCAGTTCTTC.

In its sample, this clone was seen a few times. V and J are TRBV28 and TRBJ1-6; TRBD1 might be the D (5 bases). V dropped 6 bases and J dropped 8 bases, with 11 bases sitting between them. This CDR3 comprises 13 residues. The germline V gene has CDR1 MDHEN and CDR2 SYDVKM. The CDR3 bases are TGTGCCAGCAGGGGGAGGGGATATTCACCCCTCCACTTT. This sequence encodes CASRGRGYSPLHF.

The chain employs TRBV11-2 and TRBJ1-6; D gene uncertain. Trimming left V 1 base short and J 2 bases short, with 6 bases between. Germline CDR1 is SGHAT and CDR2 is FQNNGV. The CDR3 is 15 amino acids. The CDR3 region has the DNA TGTGCCAGCAGCTTAGCCGGGGCCTATAATTCACCCCTCCACTTT. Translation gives CASSLAGAYNSPLHF. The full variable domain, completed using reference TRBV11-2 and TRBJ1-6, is EAGVAQSPRYKIIEKRQSVAFWCNPISGHATLYWYQQILGQGPKLLIQFQNNGVVDDSQLPKDRFSAERLKGVDSTLKIQPAKLEDSAVYLCASSLAGAYNSPLHFGNGTRLTVT.

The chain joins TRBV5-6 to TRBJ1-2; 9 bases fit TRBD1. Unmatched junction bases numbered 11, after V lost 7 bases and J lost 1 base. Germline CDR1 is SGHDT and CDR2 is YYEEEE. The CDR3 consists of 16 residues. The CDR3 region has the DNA TGTGCCAGCTCCCGGGACAGGGCCCACTTTAACTATGGCTACACCTTC. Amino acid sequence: CASSRDRAHFNYGYTF.

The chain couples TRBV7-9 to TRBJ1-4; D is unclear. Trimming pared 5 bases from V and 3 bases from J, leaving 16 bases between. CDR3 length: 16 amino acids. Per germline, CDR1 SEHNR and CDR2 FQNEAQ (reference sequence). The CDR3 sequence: CASSLGGGFSNEKLFF. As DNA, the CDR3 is TGTGCCAGCAGCCTGGGCGGAGGCTTCTCTAATGAAAAACTGTTTTTT.

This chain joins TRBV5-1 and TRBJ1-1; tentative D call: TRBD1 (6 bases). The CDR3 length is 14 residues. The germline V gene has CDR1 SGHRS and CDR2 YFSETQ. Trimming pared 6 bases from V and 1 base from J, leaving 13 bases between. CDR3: CASTPLTGNTEAFF. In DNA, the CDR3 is TGCGCCAGCACCCCCCTGACAGGGAACACTGAAGCTTTCTTT.

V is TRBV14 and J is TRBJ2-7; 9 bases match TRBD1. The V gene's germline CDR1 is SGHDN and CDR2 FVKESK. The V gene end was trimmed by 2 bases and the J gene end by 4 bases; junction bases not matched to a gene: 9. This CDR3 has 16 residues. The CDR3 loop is CASSQLKDRGYYEQYF. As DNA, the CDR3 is TGTGCCAGCAGCCAATTAAAGGACAGGGGATATTACGAGCAGTACTTC.

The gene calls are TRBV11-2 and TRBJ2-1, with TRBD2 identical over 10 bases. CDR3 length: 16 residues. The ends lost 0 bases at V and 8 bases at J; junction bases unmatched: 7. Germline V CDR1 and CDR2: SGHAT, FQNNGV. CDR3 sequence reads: CASSLDRLAGVHEQFF. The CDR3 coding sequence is TGTGCCAGCAGCTTAGATAGGCTAGCGGGGGTCCATGAGCAGTTCTTC.

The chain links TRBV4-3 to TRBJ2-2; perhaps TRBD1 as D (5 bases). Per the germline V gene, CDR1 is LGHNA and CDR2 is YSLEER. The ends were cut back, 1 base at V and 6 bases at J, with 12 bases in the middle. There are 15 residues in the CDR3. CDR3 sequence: CASSQGSGIAGELFF. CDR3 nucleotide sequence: TGCGCCAGCAGCCAAGGTTCAGGGATCGCCGGGGAGCTGTTTTTT.

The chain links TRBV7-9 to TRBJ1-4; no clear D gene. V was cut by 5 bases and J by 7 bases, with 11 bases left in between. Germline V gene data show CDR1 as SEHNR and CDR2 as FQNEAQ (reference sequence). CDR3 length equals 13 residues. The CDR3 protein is CASSPSGIEKLFF. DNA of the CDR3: TGTGCCAGCAGCCCATCCGGTATTGAAAAACTGTTTTTT.

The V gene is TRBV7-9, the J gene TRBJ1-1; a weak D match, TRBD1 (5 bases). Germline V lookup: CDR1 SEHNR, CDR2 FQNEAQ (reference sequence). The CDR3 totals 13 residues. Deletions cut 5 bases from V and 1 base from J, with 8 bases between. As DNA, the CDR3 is TGTGCCAGCAGCGGGGCAGGGAACACTGAAGCTTTCTTT. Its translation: CASSGAGNTEAFF.